This T cell receptor (beta chain) was identified during a study of blood T cells in healthy people across ages. This clonotype has only a few counts. Its antigen is currently unknown. Next came a second PCR, run for about 7 to 12 cycles, which used a sample-barcoded 5' primer along with a J-beta primer mix. At least 2.5 million CDR3-containing paired-end reads were obtained per sample. TCRdb analysed the 5' RACE reads with MiXCR anew, one entry per CDR3 protein. The repertoire has some 920,000 distinct CDR3 sequences, around 54% of them found once; the top ten carry roughly a fifth. Germline loops: CDR1 SQVTM, CDR2 ANQGSEA. There are 13 residues in the CDR3. Regarding the study as a whole: While age rose, TCR beta diversity per million T cells dropped in a roughly linear way. Greater diversity and more naive CD4+ cells were seen in long-lived donors than in aged donors. It was found that TCR beta diversity correlated strongly with the percentage of naive T cells.

Sample: blood. The receptor was derived from a woman in her sixties or seventies in good health. The V call is TRBV29-1, the J call TRBJ2-5, with D perhaps TRBD1 (6 bases). The DNA end is a closer match to TRBJ2-7, so the J assignment may be wrong. The CDR3 spells CSVALQGDDEQYF. DNA for the CDR3: TGCAGCGTTGCTTTACAGGGTGATGACGAGCAGTACTTC.